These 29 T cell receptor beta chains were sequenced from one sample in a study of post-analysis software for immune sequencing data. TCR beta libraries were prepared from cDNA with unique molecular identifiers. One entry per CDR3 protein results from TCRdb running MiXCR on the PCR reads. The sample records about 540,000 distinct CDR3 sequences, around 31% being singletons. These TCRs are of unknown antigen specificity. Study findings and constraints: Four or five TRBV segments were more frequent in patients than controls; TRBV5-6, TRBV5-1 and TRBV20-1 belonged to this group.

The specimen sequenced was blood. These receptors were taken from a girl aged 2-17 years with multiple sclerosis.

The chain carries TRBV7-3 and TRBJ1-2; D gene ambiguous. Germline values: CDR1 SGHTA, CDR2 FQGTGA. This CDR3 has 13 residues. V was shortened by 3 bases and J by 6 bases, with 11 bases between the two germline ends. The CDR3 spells CASSFLNRNGYTF. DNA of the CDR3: TGTGCCAGCAGCTTTTTGAACAGAAATGGCTACACCTTC.

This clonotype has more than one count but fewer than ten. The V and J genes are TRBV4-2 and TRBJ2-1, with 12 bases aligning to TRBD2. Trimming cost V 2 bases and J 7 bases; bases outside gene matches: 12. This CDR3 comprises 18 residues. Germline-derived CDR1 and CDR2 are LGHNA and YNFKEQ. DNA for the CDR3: TGTGCCAGCAGCCAATTCGCGCTACCTAGCGGGGGGGCAAATGAGCAGTTCTTC. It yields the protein CASSQFALPSGGANEQFF.

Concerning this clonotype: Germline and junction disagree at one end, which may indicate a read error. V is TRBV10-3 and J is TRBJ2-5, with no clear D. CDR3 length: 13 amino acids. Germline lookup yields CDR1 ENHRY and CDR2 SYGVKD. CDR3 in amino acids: CAVSGEGRETQYF. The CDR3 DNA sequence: TGTGCCGTCAGTGGCGAAGGTCGGGAGACCCAGTACTTC.

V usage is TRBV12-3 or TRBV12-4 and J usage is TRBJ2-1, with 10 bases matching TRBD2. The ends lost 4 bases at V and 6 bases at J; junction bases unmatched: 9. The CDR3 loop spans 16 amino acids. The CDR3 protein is CASSSSLAGFPNEQFF. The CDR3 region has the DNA TGTGCCAGCAGTTCTTCACTAGCGGGGTTCCCCAATGAGCAGTTCTTC.

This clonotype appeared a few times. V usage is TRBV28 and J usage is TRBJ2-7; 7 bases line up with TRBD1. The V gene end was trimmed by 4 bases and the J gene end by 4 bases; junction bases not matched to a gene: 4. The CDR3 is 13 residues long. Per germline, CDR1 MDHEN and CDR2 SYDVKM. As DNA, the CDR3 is TGTGCCAGCAGTTCACCGGACAGGTACGAGCAGTACTTC. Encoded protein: CASSSPDRYEQYF.

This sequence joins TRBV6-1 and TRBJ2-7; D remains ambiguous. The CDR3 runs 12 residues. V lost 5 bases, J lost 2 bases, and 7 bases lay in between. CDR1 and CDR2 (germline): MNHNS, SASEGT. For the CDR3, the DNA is TGTGCCAGCAGTCACACAGCCTACGAGCAGTACTTC. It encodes CASSHTAYEQYF.

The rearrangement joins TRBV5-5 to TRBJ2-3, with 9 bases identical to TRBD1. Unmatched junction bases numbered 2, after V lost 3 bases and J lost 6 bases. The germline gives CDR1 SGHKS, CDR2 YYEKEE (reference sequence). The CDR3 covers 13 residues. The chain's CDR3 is CASSWDREDTQYF. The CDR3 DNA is TGTGCCAGCAGCTGGGACAGGGAGGATACGCAGTATTTT.

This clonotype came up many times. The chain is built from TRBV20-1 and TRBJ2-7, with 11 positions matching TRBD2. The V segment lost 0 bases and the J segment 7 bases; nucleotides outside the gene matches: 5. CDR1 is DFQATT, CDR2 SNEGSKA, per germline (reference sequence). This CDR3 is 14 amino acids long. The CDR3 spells CSARDASGGLEQYF. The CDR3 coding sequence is TGCAGTGCTAGAGATGCTAGCGGGGGGCTGGAGCAGTACTTC.

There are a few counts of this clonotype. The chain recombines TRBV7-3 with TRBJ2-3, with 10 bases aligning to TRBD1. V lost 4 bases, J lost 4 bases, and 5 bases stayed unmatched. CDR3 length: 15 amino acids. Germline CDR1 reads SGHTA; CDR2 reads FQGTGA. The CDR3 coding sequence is TGTGCCAGCAGCTACGGGACAGGGGAATCAGATACGCAGTATTTT. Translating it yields CASSYGTGESDTQYF.

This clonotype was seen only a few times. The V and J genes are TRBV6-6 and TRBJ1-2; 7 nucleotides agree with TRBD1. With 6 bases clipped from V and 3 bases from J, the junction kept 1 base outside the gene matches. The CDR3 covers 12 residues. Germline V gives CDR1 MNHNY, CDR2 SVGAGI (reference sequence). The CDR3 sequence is CASRTGDYGYTF. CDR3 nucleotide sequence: TGTGCCAGCAGAACAGGGGACTATGGCTACACCTTC.

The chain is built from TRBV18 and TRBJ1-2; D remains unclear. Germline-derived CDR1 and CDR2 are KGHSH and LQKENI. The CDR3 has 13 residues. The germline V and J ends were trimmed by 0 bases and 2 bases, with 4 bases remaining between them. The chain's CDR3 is CASSPPGNYGYTF. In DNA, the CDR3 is TGTGCCAGCTCACCACCGGGGAACTATGGCTACACCTTC.

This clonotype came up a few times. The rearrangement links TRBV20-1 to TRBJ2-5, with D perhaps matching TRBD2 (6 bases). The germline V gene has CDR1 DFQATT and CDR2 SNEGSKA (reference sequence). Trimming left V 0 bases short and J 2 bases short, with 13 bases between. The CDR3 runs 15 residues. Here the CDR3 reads CSARDHRGLQETQYF. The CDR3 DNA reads TGCAGTGCTAGAGATCATCGGGGGTTACAAGAGACCCAGTACTTC.

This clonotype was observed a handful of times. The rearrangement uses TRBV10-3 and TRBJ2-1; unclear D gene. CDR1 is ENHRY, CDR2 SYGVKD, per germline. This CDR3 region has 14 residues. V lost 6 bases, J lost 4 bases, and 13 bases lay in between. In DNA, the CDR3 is TGTGCCATCAGCCCTATCACGGTGTACAATGAGCAGTTCTTC. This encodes CAISPITVYNEQFF.

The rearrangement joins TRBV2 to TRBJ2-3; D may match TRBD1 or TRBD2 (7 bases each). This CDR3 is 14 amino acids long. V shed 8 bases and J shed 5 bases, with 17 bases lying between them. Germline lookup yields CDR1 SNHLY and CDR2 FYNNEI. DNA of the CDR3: TGTGCCAGCGGTGGGAGGGGGCGGGGAGATACGCAGTATTTT. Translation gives CASGGRGRGDTQYF.

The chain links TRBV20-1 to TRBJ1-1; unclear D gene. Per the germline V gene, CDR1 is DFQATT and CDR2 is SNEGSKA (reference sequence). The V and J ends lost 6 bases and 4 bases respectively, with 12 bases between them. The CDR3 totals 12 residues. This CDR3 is CSAPRVPTEAFF. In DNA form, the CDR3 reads TGCAGTGCCCCGAGGGTCCCCACTGAAGCTTTCTTT.

The CDR3 nucleotides are TGTGCCAGCAGTGAATATATGGGAGAGACCCAGTACTTC. It translates to CASSEYMGETQYF. This chain connects TRBV25-1 to TRBJ2-5; D call uncertain. Per germline, CDR1 MGHDK and CDR2 SYGVNS. The CDR3 length is 13 residues. Deletions cut 0 bases from V and 4 bases from J, with 6 bases between.

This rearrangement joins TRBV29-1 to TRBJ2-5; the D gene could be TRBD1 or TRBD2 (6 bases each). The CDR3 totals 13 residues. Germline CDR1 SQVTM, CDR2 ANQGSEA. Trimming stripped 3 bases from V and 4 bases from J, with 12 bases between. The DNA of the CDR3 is TGCAGCGTTGAGGGGGGCCTGGTAGAGACCCAGTACTTC. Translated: CSVEGGLVETQYF.

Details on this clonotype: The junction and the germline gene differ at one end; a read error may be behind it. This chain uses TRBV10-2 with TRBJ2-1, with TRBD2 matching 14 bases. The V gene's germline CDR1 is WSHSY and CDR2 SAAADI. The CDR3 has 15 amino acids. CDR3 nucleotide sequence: TGCGTCAGCAGCCCGACTAGCGGGGGGGCCGATGAGCAGTTCTTC. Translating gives CVSSPTSGGADEQFF.

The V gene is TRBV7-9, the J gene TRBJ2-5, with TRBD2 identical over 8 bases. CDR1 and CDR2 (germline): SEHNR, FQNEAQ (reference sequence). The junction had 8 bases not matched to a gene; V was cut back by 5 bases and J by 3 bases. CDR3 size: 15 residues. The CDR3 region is CASSPWGAGEETQYF. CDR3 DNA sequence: TGTGCCAGCAGCCCTTGGGGAGCGGGGGAAGAGACCCAGTACTTC.

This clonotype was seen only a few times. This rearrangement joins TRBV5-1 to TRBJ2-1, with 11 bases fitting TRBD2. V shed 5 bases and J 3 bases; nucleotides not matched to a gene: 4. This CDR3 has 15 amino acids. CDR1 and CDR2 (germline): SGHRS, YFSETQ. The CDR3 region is CASSRTSGLYNEQFF. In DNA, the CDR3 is TGCGCCAGCAGTAGGACTAGCGGGCTCTACAATGAGCAGTTCTTC.

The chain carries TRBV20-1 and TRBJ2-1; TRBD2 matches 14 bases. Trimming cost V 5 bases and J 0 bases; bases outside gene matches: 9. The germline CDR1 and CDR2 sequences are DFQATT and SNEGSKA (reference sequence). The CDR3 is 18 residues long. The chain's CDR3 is CSAPGTSGGGSSYNEQFF. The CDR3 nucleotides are TGCAGTGCTCCCGGGACTAGCGGGGGCGGGAGCTCCTACAATGAGCAGTTCTTC.

The DNA for the CDR3 is TGCGCCAGCAGCCCGAGATCCGGACAGTTAAACCATGGCTACACCTTC. Amino acid sequence: CASSPRSGQLNHGYTF. The chain combines TRBV5-1 with TRBJ1-2; possible D gene TRBD1, 6 bases. The V gene lost 4 bases and the J gene lost 6 bases, with 22 bases spanning the gap. Germline CDR1 reads SGHRS; CDR2 reads YFSETQ. There are 16 residues in the CDR3.

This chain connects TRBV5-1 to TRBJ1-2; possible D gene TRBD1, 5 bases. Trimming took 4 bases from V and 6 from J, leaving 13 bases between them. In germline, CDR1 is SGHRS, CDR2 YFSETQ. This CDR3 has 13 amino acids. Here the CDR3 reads CASSPTAGDGYTF. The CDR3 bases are TGCGCCAGCAGCCCAACGGCGGGGGATGGCTACACCTTC.

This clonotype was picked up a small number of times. CDR3 in DNA: TGTGCCAGCAGCTTAGAAGTGGGGGGGGCCACCTACGAGCAGTACTTC. Translating gives CASSLEVGGATYEQYF. The chain couples TRBV5-6 to TRBJ2-7, with a tentative D call TRBD2 (7 bases). Trimming removed 2 bases from V and 2 bases from J, with 17 bases in between. The germline V gene has CDR1 SGHDT and CDR2 YYEEEE. This CDR3 is built from 16 residues.

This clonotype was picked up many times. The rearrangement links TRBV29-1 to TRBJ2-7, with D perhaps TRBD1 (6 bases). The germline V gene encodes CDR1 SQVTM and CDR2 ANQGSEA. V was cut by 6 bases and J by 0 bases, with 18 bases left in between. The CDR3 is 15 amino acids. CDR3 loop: CSVSGTHFSSYEQYF. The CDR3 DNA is TGCAGCGTCTCCGGGACACATTTTTCCTCCTACGAGCAGTACTTC.

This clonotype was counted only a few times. DNA for the CDR3: TGCGCCAGCAGCCCCTCTAGAGGCGGGGGCACAGATACGCAGTATTTT. Protein: CASSPSRGGGTDTQYF. The chain has TRBV4-1 and TRBJ2-3; D might be TRBD2 (6 bases). CDR1 and CDR2 (germline): MGHRA, YSYEKL. CDR3 length: 16 residues. V lost 4 bases, J lost 1 base, and 15 bases lay in between.

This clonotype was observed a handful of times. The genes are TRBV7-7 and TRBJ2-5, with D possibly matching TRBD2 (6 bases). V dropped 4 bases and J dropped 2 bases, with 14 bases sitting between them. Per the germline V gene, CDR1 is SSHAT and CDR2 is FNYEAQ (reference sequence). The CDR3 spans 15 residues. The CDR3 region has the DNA TGTGCCAGCAGCTCTACACGGCGGGGACAAGAGACCCAGTACTTC. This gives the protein CASSSTRRGQETQYF.

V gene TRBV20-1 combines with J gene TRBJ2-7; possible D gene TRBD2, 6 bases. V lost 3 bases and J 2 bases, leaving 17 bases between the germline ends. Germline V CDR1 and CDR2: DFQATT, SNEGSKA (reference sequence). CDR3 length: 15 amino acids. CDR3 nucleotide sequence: TGCAGTGCTAGGGTGGGGGACTTCCCGACCTACGAGCAGTACTTC. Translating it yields CSARVGDFPTYEQYF.

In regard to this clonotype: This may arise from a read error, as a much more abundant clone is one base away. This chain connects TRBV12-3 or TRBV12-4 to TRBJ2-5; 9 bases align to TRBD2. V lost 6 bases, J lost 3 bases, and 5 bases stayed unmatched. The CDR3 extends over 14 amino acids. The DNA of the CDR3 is TGTGCCAGCAGCCAAGGACTAGCGAAAGAGACCCAGTACTTC. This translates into CASSQGLAKETQYF.